A single sample gave rise to the 11 T cell receptor beta chains below, sequenced in a study of OX40 agonist ivuxolimab in advanced cancers. Profiled with immunoSEQ multiplex PCR; TCRdb holds only in-frame clones, not every one. In the table there are approximately 61,000 clones, about 90% of which are singletons. The sequencing here drew on CD4+ or CD8+ T cells sorted from blood, taken in a trial of the OX40 agonist ivuxolimab. These receptors were collected from an adult with an advanced solid tumor such as melanoma, head and neck, liver or kidney cancer.

The genes are TRBV6-5 and TRBJ2-7; 8 nucleotides line up with TRBD2. With 4 bases clipped from V and 0 bases from J, the junction kept 5 bases outside the gene matches. The germline V gene has CDR1 MNHEY and CDR2 SVGAGI. The CDR3 sequence is 15 residues long. The CDR3 region is CASSSTSGSSYEQYF. The DNA of the CDR3 is TGTGCCAGCAGTTCCACTAGCGGCAGCTCCTACGAGCAGTACTTC.

This clone was detected once. The chain joins TRBV4-1 to TRBJ1-5; TRBD1 aligns across 7 bases. V trimming: 3 bases; J trimming: 1 base; junction bases outside the gene matches: 6. The germline gives CDR1 MGHRA, CDR2 YSYEKL. CDR3 length: 16 amino acids. Written as DNA, the CDR3 is TGCGCCAGCAGCCACCCCCCGGGACAGAGCAATCAGCCCCAGCATTTT. This encodes CASSHPPGQSNQPQHF.

The chain combines TRBV5-1 with TRBJ1-2; TRBD1 might be the D (5 bases). With 0 bases removed from V and 7 bases from J, the gap between germline ends came to 13 bases. The CDR3 is made up of 14 amino acids. Germline values: CDR1 SGHRS, CDR2 YFSETQ. DNA for the CDR3: TGCGCCAGCAGCTTGGTCGGAGGGGAAGGTGGCTACACCTTC. This sequence encodes CASSLVGGEGGYTF.

This rearrangement joins TRBV11-3 to TRBJ1-1, with D possibly TRBD1 on 6 matching bases. V was clipped by 5 bases and J by 2 bases, with 9 bases between them. This CDR3 comprises 13 residues. Looked up from germline, CDR1 is SGHNT and CDR2 is YENEEA. The CDR3 region has the DNA TGTGCCAGCAGCGAGACAGGCAACACTGAAGCTTTCTTT. This sequence encodes CASSETGNTEAFF.

This clone came up once. The chain carries TRBV7-2 and TRBJ2-3; 9 bases match TRBD2. Germline V gene data show CDR1 as SGHTA and CDR2 as FQGNSA. Trimming removed 7 bases from V and 0 bases from J; junction bases left unmatched: 5. CDR3 length: 15 residues. In DNA form, the CDR3 reads TGTGCCAGCAAGAGCGGGGGGACTAGCACAGATACGCAGTATTTT. This gives the protein CASKSGGTSTDTQYF.

The rearrangement uses TRBV9 and TRBJ2-1; 9 nucleotides align to TRBD2. CDR1 and CDR2 from the germline V gene are SGDLS and YYNGEE. The CDR3 runs to 15 residues. The V and J ends lost 3 bases and 6 bases, in that order; junction bases with no gene match: 7. CDR3 DNA: TGTGCCAGCAGCGGGCCGGGACTAGCCCTCAATGAGCAGTTCTTC. It translates to CASSGPGLALNEQFF.

The chain uses TRBV6-6 and TRBJ1-1; unclear D gene. Trimming cost V 0 bases and J 2 bases, with 4 bases left between them. This CDR3 is built from 13 residues. Germline V gene sequence: CDR1 MNHNY, CDR2 SVGAGI (reference sequence). CDR3 sequence (DNA): TGTGCCAGCAGTTACTCGGACAACACTGAAGCTTTCTTT. This encodes CASSYSDNTEAFF.

The chain joins TRBV11-2 to TRBJ2-7; possibly TRBD1 or TRBD2 for D (6 bases each). This CDR3 has 13 amino acids. Between the trimmed V and J ends, which lost 8 bases and 4 bases, there was a span of 15 bases. Germline CDR1 is SGHAT and CDR2 is FQNNGV. CDR3 loop: CASSLVGGYEQYF. In nucleotides, the CDR3 is TGTGCCAGCTCACTTGTAGGGGGGTACGAGCAGTACTTC.

The rearrangement uses TRBV28 and TRBJ1-5; 7 bases are shared with TRBD1. This CDR3 has 15 amino acids. V shed 2 bases and J 3 bases; nucleotides not matched to a gene: 4. Germline lookup yields CDR1 MDHEN and CDR2 SYDVKM. The CDR3 protein is CASSLKGGDNQPQHF. In DNA, the CDR3 is TGTGCCAGCAGTTTAAAAGGGGGCGACAATCAGCCCCAGCATTTT. Full variable domain (rest looked up from reference TRBV28 and TRBJ1-5): DVKVTQSSRYLVKRTGEKVFLECVQDMDHENMFWYRQDPGLGLRLIYFSYDVKMKEKGDIPEGYSVSREKKERFSLILESASTNQTSMYLCASSLKGGDNQPQHFGDGTRLSIL.

V is TRBV2 and J is TRBJ1-6, with 9 nucleotides matching TRBD1. The CDR3 runs 17 residues. Germline V gene data show CDR1 as SNHLY and CDR2 as FYNNEI. Trimming cost V 4 bases and J 8 bases; bases outside gene matches: 12. The CDR3 spells CASSVTGGTGWDSPLHF. The CDR3 DNA is TGTGCCAGCAGTGTAACGGGCGGGACAGGGTGGGATTCACCCCTCCACTTT.

The CDR3 DNA is TGTGCCATCAGCCTGGGACTAGCGGGAAGGGAGCAGTTCTTC. Amino acids: CAISLGLAGREQFF. The J gene is TRBJ2-1, the V gene TRBV10-3; TRBD2 matches at 13 bases. Germline V gene data show CDR1 as ENHRY and CDR2 as SYGVKD. Unmatched junction bases numbered 6, after V lost 6 bases and J lost 10 bases. This CDR3 is built from 14 residues.